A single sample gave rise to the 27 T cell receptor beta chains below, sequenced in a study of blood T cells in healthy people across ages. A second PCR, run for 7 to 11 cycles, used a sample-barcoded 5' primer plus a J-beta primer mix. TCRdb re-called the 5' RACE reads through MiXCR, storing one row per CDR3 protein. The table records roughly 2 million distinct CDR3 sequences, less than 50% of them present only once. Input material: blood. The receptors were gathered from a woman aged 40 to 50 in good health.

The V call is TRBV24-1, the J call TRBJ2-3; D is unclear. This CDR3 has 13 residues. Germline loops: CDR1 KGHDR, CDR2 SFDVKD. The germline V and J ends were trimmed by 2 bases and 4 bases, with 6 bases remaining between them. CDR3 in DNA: TGTGCCACCAGTGATTCACCTGCAGATACGCAGTATTTT. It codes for CATSDSPADTQYF.

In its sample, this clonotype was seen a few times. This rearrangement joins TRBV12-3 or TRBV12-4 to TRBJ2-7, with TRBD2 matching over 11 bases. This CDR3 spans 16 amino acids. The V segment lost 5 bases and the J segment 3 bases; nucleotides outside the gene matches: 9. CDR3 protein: CASSLRLAGLVYEQYF. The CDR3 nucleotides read TGTGCCAGCAGTCTCCGACTAGCGGGGCTGGTCTACGAGCAGTACTTC.

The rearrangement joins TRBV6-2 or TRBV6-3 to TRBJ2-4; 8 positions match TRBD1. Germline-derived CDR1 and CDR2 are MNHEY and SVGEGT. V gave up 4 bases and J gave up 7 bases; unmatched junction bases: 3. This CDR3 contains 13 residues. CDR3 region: CASSSTGVNIQYF. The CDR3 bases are TGTGCCAGCAGTTCGACAGGGGTGAACATTCAGTACTTC.

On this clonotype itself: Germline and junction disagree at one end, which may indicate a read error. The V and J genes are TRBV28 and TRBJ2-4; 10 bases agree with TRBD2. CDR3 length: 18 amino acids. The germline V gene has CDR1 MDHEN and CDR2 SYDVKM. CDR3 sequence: CASSLGLAGGLAKDIQYF. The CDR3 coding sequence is TGTGCCAGCAGTTTAGGATTAGCGGGGGGCCTAGCCAAAGACATTCAGTACTTC.

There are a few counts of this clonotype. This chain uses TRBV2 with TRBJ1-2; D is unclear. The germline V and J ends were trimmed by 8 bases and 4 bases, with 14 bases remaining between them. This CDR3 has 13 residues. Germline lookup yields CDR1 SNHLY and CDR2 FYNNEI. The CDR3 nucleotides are TGTGCCAGCTTACGGGGTTCGGCCTATGGCTACACCTTC. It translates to CASLRGSAYGYTF.

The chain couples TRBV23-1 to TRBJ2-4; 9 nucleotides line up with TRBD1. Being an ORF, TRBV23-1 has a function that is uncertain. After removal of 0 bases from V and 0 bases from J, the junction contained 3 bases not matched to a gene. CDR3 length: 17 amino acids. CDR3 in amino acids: CASSQSKGQGAKNIQYF. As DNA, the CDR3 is TGCGCCAGCAGTCAATCGAAGGGACAGGGAGCCAAAAACATTCAGTACTTC.

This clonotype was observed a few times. The CDR3 DNA sequence: TGTGCCAGCAGCCAAGGACAGGGGACTAGCGGGGGGGTTTACGAGCAGTACTTC. Amino acid sequence: CASSQGQGTSGGVYEQYF. The gene calls are TRBV4-2 and TRBJ2-7; 16 bases agree with TRBD2. Germline V CDR1 and CDR2: LGHNA, YNFKEQ. The CDR3 spans 18 residues. The J segment lost 4 bases and the V segment lost 1 base, leaving 7 bases of the junction unmatched.

CDR3 bases: TGTGCCAGCAGCCGAGATAACGGGGTCACCTACAATGAGCAGTTCTTC. Protein: CASSRDNGVTYNEQFF. The chain combines TRBV3-1 with TRBJ2-1; D is possibly TRBD2 (5 bases). Germline loops: CDR1 LGHDT, CDR2 YNNKEL (reference sequence). The V end was cut by 4 bases, the J end by 2 bases, with 15 bases between. The CDR3 runs to 16 residues.

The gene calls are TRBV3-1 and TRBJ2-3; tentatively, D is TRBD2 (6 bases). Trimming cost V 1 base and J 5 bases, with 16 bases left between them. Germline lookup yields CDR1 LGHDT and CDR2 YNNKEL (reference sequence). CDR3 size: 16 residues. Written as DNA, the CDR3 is TGTGCCAGCAGCCAAGGAAGTGGGGGGTTGGGAGATACGCAGTATTTT. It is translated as CASSQGSGGLGDTQYF.

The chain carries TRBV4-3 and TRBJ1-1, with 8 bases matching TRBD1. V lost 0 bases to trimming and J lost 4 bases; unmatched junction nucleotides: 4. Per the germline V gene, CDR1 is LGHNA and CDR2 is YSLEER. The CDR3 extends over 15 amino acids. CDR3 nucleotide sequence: TGCGCCAGCAGCCAAGAGGGACAGGCACTCACTGAAGCTTTCTTT. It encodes CASSQEGQALTEAFF.

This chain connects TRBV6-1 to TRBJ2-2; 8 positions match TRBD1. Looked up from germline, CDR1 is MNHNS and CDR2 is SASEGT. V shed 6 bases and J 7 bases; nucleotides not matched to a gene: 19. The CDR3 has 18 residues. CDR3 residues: CASRGIRTGRDYGGELFF. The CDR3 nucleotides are TGTGCCAGCAGGGGAATCCGGACAGGGCGAGACTACGGCGGGGAGCTGTTTTTT.

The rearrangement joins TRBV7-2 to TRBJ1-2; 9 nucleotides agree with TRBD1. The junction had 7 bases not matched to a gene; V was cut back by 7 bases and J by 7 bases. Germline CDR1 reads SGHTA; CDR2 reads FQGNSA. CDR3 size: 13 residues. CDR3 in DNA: TGTGCCAGCACCATCACAGGGGGCCTTGGCTACACCTTC. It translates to CASTITGGLGYTF.

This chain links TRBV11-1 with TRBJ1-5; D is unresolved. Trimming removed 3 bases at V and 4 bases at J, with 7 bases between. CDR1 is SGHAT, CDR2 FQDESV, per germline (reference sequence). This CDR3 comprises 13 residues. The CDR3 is CASSFEQNQPQHF. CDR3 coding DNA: TGTGCCAGCAGCTTTGAACAGAATCAGCCCCAGCATTTT.

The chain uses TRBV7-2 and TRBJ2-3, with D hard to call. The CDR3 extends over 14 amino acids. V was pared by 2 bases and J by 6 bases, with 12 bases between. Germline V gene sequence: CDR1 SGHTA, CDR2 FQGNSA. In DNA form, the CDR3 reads TGTGCCAGCAGCTTAAGATCTAGGTCCGATACGCAGTATTTT. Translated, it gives CASSLRSRSDTQYF.

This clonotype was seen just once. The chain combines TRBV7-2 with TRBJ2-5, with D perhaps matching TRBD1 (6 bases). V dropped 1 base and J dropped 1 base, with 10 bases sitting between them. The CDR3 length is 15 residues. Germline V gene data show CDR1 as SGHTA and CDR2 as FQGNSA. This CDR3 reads CASSLVDSFQETQYF. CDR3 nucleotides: TGTGCCAGCAGCTTAGTGGACAGTTTCCAAGAGACCCAGTACTTC.

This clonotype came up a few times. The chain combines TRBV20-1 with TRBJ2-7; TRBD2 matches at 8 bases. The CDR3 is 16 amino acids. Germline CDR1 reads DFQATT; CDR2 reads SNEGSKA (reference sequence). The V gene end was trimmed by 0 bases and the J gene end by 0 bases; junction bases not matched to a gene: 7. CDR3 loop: CSARDLSGGRSYEQYF. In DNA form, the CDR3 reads TGCAGTGCTAGAGATCTGAGCGGGGGCCGCTCCTACGAGCAGTACTTC.

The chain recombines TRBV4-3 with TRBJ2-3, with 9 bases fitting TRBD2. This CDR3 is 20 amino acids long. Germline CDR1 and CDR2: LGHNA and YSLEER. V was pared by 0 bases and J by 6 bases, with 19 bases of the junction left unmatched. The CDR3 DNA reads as TGCGCCAGCAGCCAAGATAGGGGTAGCGGGGGCGTCGGGGTGGAGGATACGCAGTATTTT. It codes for CASSQDRGSGGVGVEDTQYF.

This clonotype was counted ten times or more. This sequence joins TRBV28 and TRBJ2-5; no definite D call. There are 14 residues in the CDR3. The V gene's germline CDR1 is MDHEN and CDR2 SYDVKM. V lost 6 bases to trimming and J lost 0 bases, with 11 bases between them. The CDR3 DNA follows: TGTGCCAGCAGCCCCACCGGGTACCAAGAGACCCAGTACTTC. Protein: CASSPTGYQETQYF.

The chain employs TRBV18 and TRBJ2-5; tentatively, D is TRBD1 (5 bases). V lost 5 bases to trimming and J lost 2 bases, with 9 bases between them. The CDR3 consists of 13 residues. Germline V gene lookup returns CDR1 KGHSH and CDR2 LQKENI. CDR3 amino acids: CASSANRQETQYF. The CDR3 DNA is TGTGCCAGCTCAGCGAACAGGCAAGAGACCCAGTACTTC. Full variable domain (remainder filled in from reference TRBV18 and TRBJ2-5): NAGVMQNPRHLVRRRGQEARLRCSPMKGHSHVYWYRQLPEEGLKFMVYLQKENIIDESGMPKERFSAEFPKEGPSILRIQQVVRGDSAAYFCASSANRQETQYFGPGTRLLVL.

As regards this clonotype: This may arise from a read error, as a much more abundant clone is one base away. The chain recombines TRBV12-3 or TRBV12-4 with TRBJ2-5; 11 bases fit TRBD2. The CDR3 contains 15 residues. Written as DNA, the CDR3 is TGTGGCAGCAGTTCCGTAGCGGGGGGGAGAGAGACCCAGTACTTC. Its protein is CGSSSVAGGRETQYF.

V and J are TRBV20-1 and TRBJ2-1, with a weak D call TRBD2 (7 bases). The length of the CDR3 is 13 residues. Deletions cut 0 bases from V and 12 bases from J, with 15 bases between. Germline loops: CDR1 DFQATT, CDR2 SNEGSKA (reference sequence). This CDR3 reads CSARDGGGMGQFF. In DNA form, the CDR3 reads TGCAGTGCTAGAGATGGGGGGGGCATGGGGCAGTTCTTC.

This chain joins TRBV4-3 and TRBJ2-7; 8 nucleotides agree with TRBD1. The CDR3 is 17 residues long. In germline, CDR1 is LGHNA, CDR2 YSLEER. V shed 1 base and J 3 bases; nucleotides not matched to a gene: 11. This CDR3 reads CASSQVLRTGNLYEQYF. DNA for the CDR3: TGCGCCAGCAGCCAAGTTCTCCGGACAGGGAACCTCTACGAGCAGTACTTC.

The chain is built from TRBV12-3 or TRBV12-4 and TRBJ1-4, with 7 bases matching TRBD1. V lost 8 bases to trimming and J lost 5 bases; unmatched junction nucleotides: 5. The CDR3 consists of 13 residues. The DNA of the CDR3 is TGTGCCAGCCGACAGGGACAAAATGAAAAACTGTTTTTT. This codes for CASRQGQNEKLFF.

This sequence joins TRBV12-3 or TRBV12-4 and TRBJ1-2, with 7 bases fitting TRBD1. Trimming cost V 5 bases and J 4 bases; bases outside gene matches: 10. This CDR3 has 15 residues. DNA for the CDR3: TGTGCCAGCAGTCCCCGACAGGGCTGGAGCTATGGCTACACCTTC. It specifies CASSPRQGWSYGYTF.

DNA of the CDR3: TGTGCCGGTAAACGGACAGGGAACACTGAAGCTTTCTTT. Amino acid sequence: CAGKRTGNTEAFF. The gene calls are TRBV6-2 or TRBV6-3 and TRBJ1-1, with TRBD1 matching 7 bases. This CDR3 region has 13 residues. The germline V gene has CDR1 MNHEY and CDR2 SVGEGT. J was trimmed by 1 base and V by 11 bases; bases with no gene match: 7.

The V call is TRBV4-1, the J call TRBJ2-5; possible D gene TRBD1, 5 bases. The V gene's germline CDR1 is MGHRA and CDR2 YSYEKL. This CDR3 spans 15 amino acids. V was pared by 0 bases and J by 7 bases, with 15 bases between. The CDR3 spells CASSQDQNRIGTQYF. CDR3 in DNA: TGCGCCAGCAGCCAAGATCAGAACAGGATTGGGACCCAGTACTTC.

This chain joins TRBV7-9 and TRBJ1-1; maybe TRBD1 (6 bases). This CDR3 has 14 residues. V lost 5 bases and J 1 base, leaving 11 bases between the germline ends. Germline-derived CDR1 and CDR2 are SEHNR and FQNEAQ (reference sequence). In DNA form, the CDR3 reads TGTGCCAGCAGCACCCGAGGGGGGAACACTGAAGCTTTCTTT. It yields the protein CASSTRGGNTEAFF.